These 8 T cell receptor beta chains originate from one sample sequenced in a study of T cells after yellow fever vaccination. One entry per CDR3 protein results from TCRdb running MiXCR on the 5' RACE reads. The table shows some 160,000 distinct CDR3 sequences, with 7% to 10% occurring only once. Sequences were derived from CD8+ T cells sorted from PBMCs, sampled 45 days after the yellow fever booster vaccination. The receptors derive from a man aged 18 to 29 who received the YFV17D yellow fever vaccine.

This clonotype was counted many times. This chain uses TRBV6-6 with TRBJ1-1; tentatively, D is TRBD1 (6 bases). The CDR3 is 13 residues long. V lost 11 bases and J lost 0, with 13 bases in between. CDR1 MNHNY and CDR2 SVGAGI come from the germline V gene (reference sequence). CDR3 nucleotides: TGTGCCGTGTTCAGGGGCATGAACACTGAAGCTTTCTTT. Amino acid sequence: CAVFRGMNTEAFF.

The chain carries TRBV6-5 and TRBJ1-6, with D unclear. The CDR3 is made up of 15 amino acids. Trimming cost V 0 bases and J 10 bases, with 13 bases left between them. Germline assignment: CDR1 MNHEY and CDR2 SVGAGI. CDR3 sequence: CASSYSRGLGSPLHF. CDR3 bases: TGTGCCAGCAGTTACTCGAGAGGGCTTGGCTCACCCCTCCACTTT.

Many counts were recorded for this clonotype. V gene TRBV20-1 combines with J gene TRBJ2-2, with TRBD1 matching over 10 bases. The germline CDR1 and CDR2 sequences are DFQATT and SNEGSKA (reference sequence). This CDR3 has 16 amino acids. The ends lost 0 bases at V and 3 bases at J; junction bases unmatched: 4. In DNA form, the CDR3 reads TGCAGTGCTAGAGATGGGGACAGGGGCGACACCGGGGAGCTGTTTTTT. Translation gives CSARDGDRGDTGELFF.

This clonotype was seen just once. The rearrangement joins TRBV2 to TRBJ2-3, with 10 bases fitting TRBD2. With V trimmed by 9 bases and J by 2 bases, 17 bases remained unmatched. The CDR3 spans 18 residues. In germline, CDR1 is SNHLY, CDR2 FYNNEI. The CDR3 bases are TGTGCCAGAGACCCAAATCCGCTAGCGGGGGTAAACACAGATACGCAGTATTTT. As protein: CARDPNPLAGVNTDTQYF.

This clonotype has a handful of counts. The rearrangement links TRBV6-2 or TRBV6-3 to TRBJ1-2; D gene ambiguous. This CDR3 region has 13 residues. Between the trimmed V and J ends, which lost 5 bases and 3 bases, there was a span of 10 bases. The germline CDR1 and CDR2 sequences are MNHEY and SVGEGT. The CDR3 protein is CASSVQVDYGYTF. The CDR3, as DNA: TGTGCCAGCAGTGTTCAGGTAGACTATGGCTACACCTTC.

This clonotype was recorded many times. V and J are TRBV9 and TRBJ2-3, with 10 positions matching TRBD2. The length of the CDR3 is 17 residues. Unmatched junction bases numbered 10, after V lost 4 bases and J lost 2 bases. Germline V gene data show CDR1 as SGDLS and CDR2 as YYNGEE. The CDR3 coding sequence is TGTGCCAGCAGCCCCCCCGAGCGGGGGGGACCCACAGATACGCAGTATTTT. Translating gives CASSPPERGGPTDTQYF.

The chain uses TRBV13 and TRBJ2-7; tentatively, D is TRBD1 (5 bases). Germline V gene lookup returns CDR1 PRHDT and CDR2 FYEKMQ (reference sequence). The CDR3 is 15 residues long. Trimming removed 6 bases from V and 1 base from J, with 16 bases in between. CDR3 sequence: CASRKGAGMSYEQYF. CDR3 bases: TGTGCCAGCAGGAAAGGGGCAGGGATGTCCTACGAGCAGTACTTC.

This clonotype was recorded many times. The V gene is TRBV5-8, the J gene TRBJ2-3; D not certain. Germline assignment: CDR1 SGHTS and CDR2 YDEGEE. The germline V and J ends were trimmed by 0 bases and 4 bases, with 9 bases remaining between them. CDR3 length: 14 residues. The CDR3 loop is CASSLALTADTQYF. CDR3 nucleotide sequence: TGTGCCAGCAGCTTGGCTCTAACGGCAGATACGCAGTATTTT.